The present T cell receptor beta chain was sequenced within a study of T cell responses to AZD1222 COVID-19 vaccine. TCRdb's copy holds only in-frame clones and misses some; the assay was immunoSEQ multiplex PCR. The sample includes over 110,000 clones, approximately 87% of them seen just once. Note on this clone: As yet, its antigen is unknown.

Study-level findings and limits: Of spike-specific TCRs, nearly half reportedly target regions left unmutated in variants.

CDR1 and CDR2 from the germline V gene are LNHDA and SQIVND (reference sequence). This CDR3 is 14 amino acids long. The V gene lost 6 bases and the J gene lost 8 bases, with 19 bases spanning the gap. Sequences were derived from peripheral blood, sampled 28 days after the second AZD1222 dose. This receptor was obtained from an adult who received the AZD1222 COVID-19 vaccine. The V and J genes are TRBV19 and TRBJ1-2; D gene uncertain. In nucleotides, the CDR3 is TGTGCCAGTAGCCATACGGTCGAAGCGGGGGGCTACACCTTC. It encodes CASSHTVEAGGYTF.